Listed here are 19 T cell receptor beta chains from one sample, sequenced in a study of cytomegalovirus exposure and HLA in healthy donors. It was with 60 Vbeta and 13 Jbeta primers that the PCR ran. Libraries were prepared by immunoSEQ multiplex PCR; TCRdb keeps only in-frame clonotypes and omits some of them. The table lists more than 90,000 clones, roughly 82% of them singletons. Sequenced input: PBMCs. The receptor source for this set is a human donor in good health.

The rearrangement links TRBV12-5 to TRBJ2-1; no firm D call. The V gene lost 7 bases and the J gene lost 5 bases, with 6 bases spanning the gap. CDR3 length: 11 residues. The germline V gene has CDR1 LGHNT and CDR2 FRNRAP. Here the CDR3 reads CASAIDNEQFF. For the CDR3, the DNA is TGTGCTAGTGCTATTGACAATGAGCAGTTCTTC.

J is TRBJ2-4 and V is TRBV6-1; D remains ambiguous. The V gene lost 2 bases and the J gene lost 2 bases, with 16 bases spanning the gap. Germline V lookup: CDR1 MNHNS, CDR2 SASEGT. The CDR3 has 17 amino acids. This chain's CDR3 is CASSEITVKHPKNIQYF. CDR3 DNA sequence: TGTGCCAGCAGTGAAATAACAGTCAAACACCCCAAAAACATTCAGTACTTC.

This chain uses TRBV5-1 with TRBJ1-6, with TRBD1 matching over 8 bases. This CDR3 is built from 14 residues. V shed 7 bases, J shed 7 bases, and the junction held 7 bases outside the gene matches. The germline V gene has CDR1 SGHRS and CDR2 YFSETQ. CDR3 amino acids: CASLSTGANSPLHF. The CDR3 region has the DNA TGCGCCAGCCTCTCGACAGGGGCAAATTCACCCCTCCACTTT.

The table lists this clone with a few counts. The chain combines TRBV11-2 with TRBJ1-2; D might be TRBD1 (5 bases). This CDR3 contains 14 residues. V lost 5 bases and J lost 0, with 10 bases in between. Germline V gives CDR1 SGHAT, CDR2 FQNNGV. The CDR3 region has the DNA TGTGCCAGCAGCCAGGGTACAGCTAACTATGGCTACACCTTC. The encoded protein is CASSQGTANYGYTF.

The chain combines TRBV6-1 with TRBJ2-3; TRBD2 is a possible D gene (5 bases). The CDR3 extends over 14 amino acids. Germline V gene sequence: CDR1 MNHNS, CDR2 SASEGT. V dropped 9 bases and J dropped 0 bases, with 13 bases sitting between them. The CDR3 reads CASKEAGSTDTQYF. The CDR3 bases are TGTGCCAGTAAGGAGGCAGGTAGCACAGATACGCAGTATTTT.

This clone was seen only a few times. The rearrangement links TRBV7-6 to TRBJ2-2; TRBD1 matches at 9 bases. CDR3 length equals 15 residues. The J segment lost 2 bases and the V segment lost 5 bases, leaving 3 bases of the junction unmatched. Germline-derived CDR1 and CDR2 are SGHVS and FNYEAQ. The CDR3 is CASSRTGVNTGELFF. The CDR3, as DNA: TGTGCCAGCAGCCGGACAGGGGTTAACACCGGGGAGCTGTTTTTT.

CDR3 bases: TGTGCCAGCAGTGAGGTACAGCATGAAGCTTTCTTT. Encoded protein: CASSEVQHEAFF. V usage is TRBV6-1 and J usage is TRBJ1-1; no clear D gene. Trimming cost V 3 bases and J 7 bases, with 9 bases left between them. This CDR3 spans 12 amino acids. Germline CDR1 and CDR2: MNHNS and SASEGT.

The gene calls are TRBV4-3 and TRBJ2-3; unclear D gene. The CDR3 is 15 residues long. Trimming shortened V by 11 bases and J by 2 bases, and 20 bases separated the two germline ends. The germline V gene has CDR1 LGHNA and CDR2 YSLEER. DNA for the CDR3: TGCGCCCAGCAGCCAAGATCGACACTCACAGATACGCAGTATTTT. Its protein is CAQQPRSTLTDTQYF.

The rearrangement joins TRBV7-7 to TRBJ1-2; TRBD1 matches at 9 bases. Trimming removed 4 bases from V and 5 bases from J; junction bases left unmatched: 14. The CDR3 length is 17 residues. Germline V gene lookup returns CDR1 SSHAT and CDR2 FNYEAQ (reference sequence). The CDR3 DNA reads TGTGCCAGCAGCTCCCCCATGGACAGGGGCCCCTTTTATGGCTACACCTTC. This gives the protein CASSSPMDRGPFYGYTF.

The V call is TRBV7-9, the J call TRBJ1-4, with a tentative D call TRBD1 (6 bases). The CDR3 spans 16 residues. Trimming stripped 0 bases from V and 8 bases from J, with 16 bases between. The germline gives CDR1 SEHNR, CDR2 FQNEAQ (reference sequence). CDR3 loop: CASSLASPGGGEKLFF. The CDR3, as DNA: TGTGCCAGCAGCTTAGCCTCCCCCGGGGGGGGCGAAAAACTGTTTTTT.

The V call is TRBV10-3, the J call TRBJ1-1; D is unresolved. Trimming stripped 10 bases from V and 11 bases from J, with 17 bases between. Germline loops: CDR1 ENHRY, CDR2 SYGVKD. CDR3 length equals 11 residues. The CDR3 DNA follows: TGTGCCAGTGCGGGGAACGGGCCCGCTTTCTTT. Translating gives CASAGNGPAFF.

V and J are TRBV5-4 and TRBJ2-3, with 11 bases identical to TRBD2. V shed 5 bases, J shed 6 bases, and the junction held 8 bases outside the gene matches. CDR1 is SGHNT, CDR2 YYREEE, per germline (reference sequence). This CDR3 is 15 amino acids long. The CDR3 sequence: CASRISGGAYDTQYF. In nucleotides, the CDR3 is TGTGCCAGCAGGATTAGCGGGGGGGCATATGATACGCAGTATTTT.

The V gene is TRBV5-4, the J gene TRBJ2-3; TRBD1 agrees at 7 bases. The CDR3 is 15 amino acids. Trimming cost V 0 bases and J 2 bases; bases outside gene matches: 3. From germline, CDR1 is SGHNT and CDR2 YYREEE (reference sequence). The CDR3 region has the DNA TGTGCCAGCAGCTTGGGGGACAGAGTCACAGATACGCAGTATTTT. This encodes CASSLGDRVTDTQYF.

This chain joins TRBV23-1 and TRBJ1-2, with 11 nucleotides matching TRBD1. TRBV23-1 is given ORF status, its function remaining uncertain. With V trimmed by 5 bases and J by 7 bases, 12 bases remained unmatched. The CDR3 runs 16 residues. CDR3 in amino acids: CASSFGQGAFFAGYTF. The CDR3 bases are TGCGCCAGCAGTTTCGGACAGGGGGCGTTTTTTGCTGGCTACACCTTC.

This chain joins TRBV5-1 and TRBJ2-7, with 8 bases matching TRBD1. Germline V gives CDR1 SGHRS, CDR2 YFSETQ. The CDR3 spans 15 residues. J lost 5 bases, V lost 0 bases, and 7 bases had no gene match. This CDR3 is CASSLVQGAVNEQYF. CDR3 coding DNA: TGCGCCAGCAGCTTGGTGCAGGGGGCAGTAAACGAGCAGTACTTC.

CDR3 nucleotide sequence: TGCGCCAGCAGCTTCAGCGGGACAGGGACCCGCAGCGAGCAGTACTTC. Its translation: CASSFSGTGTRSEQYF. V gene TRBV5-1 combines with J gene TRBJ2-7, with 9 bases matching TRBD1. Germline V CDR1 and CDR2: SGHRS, YFSETQ. CDR3 length: 16 amino acids. The ends lost 2 bases at V and 6 bases at J; junction bases unmatched: 12.

The chain employs TRBV19 and TRBJ2-2, with TRBD1 identical over 8 bases. The length of the CDR3 is 14 residues. The V and J ends lost 3 bases and 14 bases, in that order; junction bases with no gene match: 11. Germline V gene sequence: CDR1 LNHDA, CDR2 SQIVND (reference sequence). The CDR3 DNA reads as TGTGCCAGTAGTATCGAGACAGGGGCGAAGATCCTGTTTTTT. This codes for CASSIETGAKILFF.

The chain employs TRBV9 and TRBJ2-3, with 8 bases matching TRBD2. The ends lost 3 bases at V and 3 bases at J; junction bases unmatched: 3. The CDR3 has 14 residues. Germline CDR1 reads SGDLS; CDR2 reads YYNGEE. Here the CDR3 reads CASSEGLVTDTQYF. In nucleotides, the CDR3 is TGTGCCAGCAGCGAGGGACTAGTAACAGATACGCAGTATTTT.

This clone occurred a few times. The chain recombines TRBV5-1 with TRBJ1-4, with D hard to call. The germline CDR1 and CDR2 sequences are SGHRS and YFSETQ. The CDR3 consists of 16 residues. V lost 0 bases and J lost 6, with 15 bases in between. The CDR3: CASSLGLGRPDEKLFF. CDR3 in DNA: TGCGCCAGCAGCTTGGGACTTGGGAGGCCGGATGAAAAACTGTTTTTT.